These 15 T cell receptor beta chains were all obtained from the same sample, sequenced in a study of cytomegalovirus exposure and HLA in healthy donors. The primer mix had 60 Vbeta and 13 Jbeta primers. Repertoires were generated with immunoSEQ multiplex PCR, while TCRdb's copy carries only in-frame clones and drops some. Among approximately 150,000 clones listed, around 78% were seen once. Sequenced input: PBMCs. The source is a woman aged 18-30 years in good health and CMV-seronegative.

As regards this clone: Distinct nucleotide sequences in the sample also encode this CDR3. The chain recombines TRBV27 with TRBJ2-2; no clear D. The CDR3 runs 12 residues. The V and J ends lost 3 bases and 7 bases respectively, with 6 bases between them. The germline gives CDR1 MNHEY, CDR2 SMNVEV (reference sequence). CDR3 DNA: TGTGCCAGCAGTTTGGGCAGCGGGGAGCTGTTTTTT. Its protein is CASSLGSGELFF.

CDR3 coding DNA: TGTGCCAGCAGTGTAGGTGGCGGGAGGGACGAGCAGTTCTTC. Encoded protein: CASSVGGGRDEQFF. J is TRBJ2-1 and V is TRBV6-4, with 9 bases lining up with TRBD2. After removal of 4 bases from V and 10 bases from J, the junction contained 8 bases not matched to a gene. Germline loops: CDR1 MRHNA, CDR2 SNTAGT. CDR3 length: 14 amino acids.

The chain uses TRBV6-5 and TRBJ1-3; maybe TRBD1 (6 bases). Germline loops: CDR1 MNHEY, CDR2 SVGAGI. This CDR3 contains 14 residues. The V and J ends lost 6 bases and 2 bases respectively, with 11 bases between them. CDR3 nucleotides: TGTGCCAGCAGCGGGACAATTACTGGAAACACCATATATTTT. Protein sequence: CASSGTITGNTIYF.

The CDR3 protein is CASSSMGDTFYEQYF. For the CDR3, the DNA is TGTGCCAGCAGTTCGATGGGGGACACATTCTACGAGCAGTACTTC. This chain joins TRBV6-1 and TRBJ2-7; the D gene is possibly TRBD1 (6 bases). V dropped 5 bases and J dropped 3 bases, with 17 bases sitting between them. The CDR3 has 15 amino acids. In germline, CDR1 is MNHNS, CDR2 SASEGT.

V gene TRBV11-2 combines with J gene TRBJ2-4; 16 bases are a match to TRBD2. This CDR3 has 17 amino acids. V trimming: 5 bases; J trimming: 6 bases; junction bases outside the gene matches: 7. Germline V lookup: CDR1 SGHAT, CDR2 FQNNGV. The CDR3 region is CASSLGTSGRAGNIQYF. The CDR3 bases are TGTGCCAGCAGCCTGGGGACTAGCGGGAGGGCCGGAAACATTCAGTACTTC.

The chain links TRBV14 to TRBJ2-4; TRBD2 matches at 9 bases. CDR1 and CDR2 (germline): SGHDN, FVKESK. This CDR3 is 14 amino acids long. V was clipped by 4 bases and J by 2 bases; unmatched bases: 0. The CDR3 DNA sequence: TGTGCCAGCAGCCCTAGCGGGACCAAAAACATTCAGTACTTC. This encodes CASSPSGTKNIQYF.

The chain links TRBV6-1 to TRBJ2-5; 7 bases map to TRBD2. The trim removed 7 bases at V and 5 bases at J, leaving 4 bases unmatched. The CDR3 totals 12 residues. Germline lookup yields CDR1 MNHNS and CDR2 SASEGT. The CDR3 region is CASKGGKETQYF. For the CDR3, the DNA is TGTGCCAGCAAGGGAGGGAAGGAGACCCAGTACTTC.

This chain connects TRBV5-5 to TRBJ2-7; D gene unclear. This CDR3 is 14 amino acids long. From germline, CDR1 is SGHKS and CDR2 YYEKEE (reference sequence). V lost 0 bases, J lost 2 bases, and 9 bases lay in between. CDR3: CASSLGRYTYEQYV. The CDR3 DNA reads as TGTGCCAGCAGCTTGGGGCGGTACACCTACGAGCAGTACGTC.

J is TRBJ2-5 and V is TRBV4-1; 15 bases are a match to TRBD2. Germline CDR1 reads MGHRA; CDR2 reads YSYEKL. The CDR3 is 17 amino acids. V shed 4 bases, J shed 5 bases, and the junction held 8 bases outside the gene matches. This CDR3 is CASSRWTSGGAGETQYF. The CDR3 DNA follows: TGCGCCAGCAGCCGATGGACTAGCGGGGGGGCAGGGGAGACCCAGTACTTC.

The table lists this clone with a few counts. The CDR3 sequence: CASSLAYTDTQYF. In DNA form, the CDR3 reads TGTGCCAGCAGCTTAGCGTACACAGATACGCAGTATTTT. This rearrangement joins TRBV7-2 to TRBJ2-3, with unresolved D. Germline V gives CDR1 SGHTA, CDR2 FQGNSA. This CDR3 region has 13 residues. The ends were cut back, 0 bases at V and 2 bases at J, with 3 bases in the middle.

The chain couples TRBV6-5 to TRBJ1-1; 8 bases are a match to TRBD1. Germline CDR1 reads MNHEY; CDR2 reads SVGAGI. V was clipped by 4 bases and J by 2 bases; unmatched bases: 6. CDR3 length equals 15 residues. The CDR3: CASSSAGTGNTEAFF. In DNA form, the CDR3 reads TGTGCCAGCAGTTCCGCCGGGACAGGCAACACTGAAGCTTTCTTT.

The rearrangement uses TRBV2 and TRBJ1-2; TRBD1 matches at 10 bases. The CDR3 is 22 residues long. Germline V gene lookup returns CDR1 SNHLY and CDR2 FYNNEI. With 7 bases clipped from V and 10 bases from J, the junction kept 36 bases outside the gene matches. CDR3: CASNRQGATQRHAMATLDDYTF. The CDR3 DNA reads as TGTGCCAGCAACCGACAGGGGGCGACCCAAAGACATGCTATGGCTACACTAGATGACTACACCTTC.

V and J are TRBV27 and TRBJ1-4; maybe TRBD1 (5 bases). Germline V lookup: CDR1 MNHEY, CDR2 SMNVEV (reference sequence). CDR3 length equals 13 residues. V lost 6 bases and J lost 8, with 13 bases in between. The CDR3 DNA reads as TGTGCCAGCAGAACAGGCGGGGAGGAAAAACTGTTTTTT. As protein: CASRTGGEEKLFF. The full variable domain, completed using reference TRBV27 and TRBJ1-4, is EAQVTQNPRYLITVTGKKLTVTCSQNMNHEYMSWYRQDPGLGLRQIYYSMNVEVTDKGDVPEGYKVSRKEKRNFPLILESPSPNQTSLYFCASRTGGEEKLFFGSGTQLSVL.

The rearrangement links TRBV9 to TRBJ2-3, with D possibly TRBD2 on 5 matching bases. Germline V lookup: CDR1 SGDLS, CDR2 YYNGEE. The CDR3 is 16 amino acids. Trimming cost V 0 bases and J 2 bases, with 13 bases left between them. The CDR3 protein is CASSVGSSVYTDTQYF. DNA of the CDR3: TGTGCCAGCAGCGTAGGGAGTAGCGTATACACAGATACGCAGTATTTT.

Here the CDR3 reads CASLVGTGDTGELFF. Written as DNA, the CDR3 is TGTGCCAGCCTGGTCGGGACAGGGGACACCGGGGAGCTGTTTTTT. The chain couples TRBV10-3 to TRBJ2-2; TRBD1 agrees at 10 bases. V was pared by 10 bases and J by 3 bases, with 8 bases of the junction left unmatched. CDR1 and CDR2 from the germline V gene are ENHRY and SYGVKD. CDR3 size: 15 residues.